This TCR beta chain originates from a study of T cells in Graves' hyperthyroidism and ophthalmopathy. TCR beta CDR3 regions were amplified from RNA transcripts. The study used the HTBI primer set for a first-round RT-PCR of the TCR CDR3. TCRdb ran MiXCR on the multiplex PCR reads and lists one entry per CDR3 protein. The sample shows about 96,000 distinct CDR3 sequences, just over 50% of them seen only once. The germline CDR1 and CDR2 sequences are SGHNT and YYREEE (reference sequence). Trimming took 1 base from V and 3 from J, leaving 14 bases between them. This CDR3 contains 16 residues. The clonotype originates from a woman aged 40-49 years with Graves' hyperthyroidism. Sequenced input: blood. This chain joins TRBV5-4 and TRBJ1-5; no reliable D call. DNA for the CDR3: TGTGCCAGCAGCTTGCGGGCAGGTCTAGACAATCAGCCCCAGCATTTT. Residues: CASSLRAGLDNQPQHF.